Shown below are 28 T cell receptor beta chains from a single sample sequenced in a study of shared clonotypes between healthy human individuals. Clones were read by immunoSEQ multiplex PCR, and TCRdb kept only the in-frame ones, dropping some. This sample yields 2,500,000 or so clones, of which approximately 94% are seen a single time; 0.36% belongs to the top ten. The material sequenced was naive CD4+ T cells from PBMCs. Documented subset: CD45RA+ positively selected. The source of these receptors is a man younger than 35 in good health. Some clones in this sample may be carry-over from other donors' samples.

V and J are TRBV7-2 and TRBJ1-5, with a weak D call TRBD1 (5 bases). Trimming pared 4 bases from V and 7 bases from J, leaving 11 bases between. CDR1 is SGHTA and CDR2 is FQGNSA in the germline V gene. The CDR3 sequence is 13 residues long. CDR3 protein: CASSSGRDQPQHF. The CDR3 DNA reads TGTGCCAGCAGCTCCGGTAGGGACCAGCCCCAGCATTTT.

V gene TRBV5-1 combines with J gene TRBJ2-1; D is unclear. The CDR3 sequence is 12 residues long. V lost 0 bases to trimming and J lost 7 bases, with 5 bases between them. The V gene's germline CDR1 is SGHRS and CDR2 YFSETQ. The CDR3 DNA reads TGCGCCAGCAGCTTGGTGCAAAATGAGCAGTTCTTC. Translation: CASSLVQNEQFF.

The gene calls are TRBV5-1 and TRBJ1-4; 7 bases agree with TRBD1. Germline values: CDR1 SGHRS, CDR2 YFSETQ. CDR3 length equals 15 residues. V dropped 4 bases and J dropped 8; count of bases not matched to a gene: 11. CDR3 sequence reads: CASSAGQRIPEKLFF. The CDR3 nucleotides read TGCGCCAGCAGCGCGGGACAGAGAATTCCCGAAAAACTGTTTTTT.

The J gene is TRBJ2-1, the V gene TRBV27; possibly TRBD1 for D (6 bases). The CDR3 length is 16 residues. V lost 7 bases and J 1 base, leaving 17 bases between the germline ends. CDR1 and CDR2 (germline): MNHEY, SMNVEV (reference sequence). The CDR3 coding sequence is TGTGCCAGCAAATTCGAACAGGGTCGGTCCTACAATGAGCAGTTCTTC. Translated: CASKFEQGRSYNEQFF.

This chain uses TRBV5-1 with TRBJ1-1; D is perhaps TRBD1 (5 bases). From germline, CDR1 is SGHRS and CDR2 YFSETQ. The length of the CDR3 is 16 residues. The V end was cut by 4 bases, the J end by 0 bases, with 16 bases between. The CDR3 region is CASSPRAGALNTEAFF. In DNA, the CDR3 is TGCGCCAGCAGCCCCAGGGCCGGGGCTTTGAACACTGAAGCTTTCTTT.

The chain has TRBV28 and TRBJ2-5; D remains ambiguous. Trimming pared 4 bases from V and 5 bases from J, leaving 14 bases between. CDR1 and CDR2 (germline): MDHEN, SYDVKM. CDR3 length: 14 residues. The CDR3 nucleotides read TGTGCCAGCAGTTCCCCCCCTCCAATTGAGACCCAGTACTTC. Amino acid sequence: CASSSPPPIETQYF.

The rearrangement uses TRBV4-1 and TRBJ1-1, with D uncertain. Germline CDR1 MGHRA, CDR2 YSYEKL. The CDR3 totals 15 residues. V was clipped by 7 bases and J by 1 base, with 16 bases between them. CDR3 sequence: CASNNFQESNTEAFF. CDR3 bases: TGCGCCAGCAACAACTTTCAGGAATCGAACACTGAAGCTTTCTTT.

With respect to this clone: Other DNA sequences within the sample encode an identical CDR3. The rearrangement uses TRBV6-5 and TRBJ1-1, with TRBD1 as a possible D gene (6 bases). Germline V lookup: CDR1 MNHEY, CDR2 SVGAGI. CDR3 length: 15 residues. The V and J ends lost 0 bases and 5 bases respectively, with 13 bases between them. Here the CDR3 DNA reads TGTGCCAGCAGTTACTCGGGGGGCTCGGGGACTGAAGCTTTCTTT. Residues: CASSYSGGSGTEAFF.

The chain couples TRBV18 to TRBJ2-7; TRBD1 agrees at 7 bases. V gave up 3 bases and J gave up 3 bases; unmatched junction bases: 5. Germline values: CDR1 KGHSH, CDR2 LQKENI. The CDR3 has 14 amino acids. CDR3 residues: CASSPEAGGYEQYF. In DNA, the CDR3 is TGTGCCAGCTCACCGGAGGCAGGGGGCTACGAGCAGTACTTC.

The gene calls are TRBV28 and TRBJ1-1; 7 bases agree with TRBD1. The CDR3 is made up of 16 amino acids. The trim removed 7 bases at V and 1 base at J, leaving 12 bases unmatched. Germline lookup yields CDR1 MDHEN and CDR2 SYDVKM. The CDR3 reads CASNQNPGGPNTEAFF. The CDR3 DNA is TGTGCCAGCAACCAAAACCCAGGGGGGCCGAACACTGAAGCTTTCTTT.

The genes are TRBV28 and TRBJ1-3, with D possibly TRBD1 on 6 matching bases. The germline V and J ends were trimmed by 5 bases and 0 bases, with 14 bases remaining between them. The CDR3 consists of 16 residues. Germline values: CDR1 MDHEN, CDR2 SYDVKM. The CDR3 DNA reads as TGTGCCAGCAGTACCCAGGGGTACCCCTCTGGAAACACCATATATTTT. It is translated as CASSTQGYPSGNTIYF.

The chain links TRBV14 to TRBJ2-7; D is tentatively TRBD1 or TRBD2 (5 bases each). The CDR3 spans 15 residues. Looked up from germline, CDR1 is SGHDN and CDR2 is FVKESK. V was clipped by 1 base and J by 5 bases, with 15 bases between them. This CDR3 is CASSQGLGTLHEQYF. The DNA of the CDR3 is TGTGCCAGCAGCCAAGGCCTTGGGACGCTGCACGAGCAGTACTTC.

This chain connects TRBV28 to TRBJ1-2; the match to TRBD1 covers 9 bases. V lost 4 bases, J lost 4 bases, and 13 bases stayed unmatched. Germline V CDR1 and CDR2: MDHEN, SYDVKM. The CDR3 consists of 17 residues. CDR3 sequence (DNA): TGTGCCAGCAGTTCGCCGGGACAGGGTACGACTCCCTATGGCTACACCTTC. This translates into CASSSPGQGTTPYGYTF.

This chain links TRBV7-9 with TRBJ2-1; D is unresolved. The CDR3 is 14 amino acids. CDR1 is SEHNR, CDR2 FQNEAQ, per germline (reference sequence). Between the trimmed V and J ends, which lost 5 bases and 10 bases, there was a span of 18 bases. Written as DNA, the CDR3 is TGTGCCAGCAGCCTCGAGAGTCTGCTGGCCGAGCAGTTCTTC. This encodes CASSLESLLAEQFF.

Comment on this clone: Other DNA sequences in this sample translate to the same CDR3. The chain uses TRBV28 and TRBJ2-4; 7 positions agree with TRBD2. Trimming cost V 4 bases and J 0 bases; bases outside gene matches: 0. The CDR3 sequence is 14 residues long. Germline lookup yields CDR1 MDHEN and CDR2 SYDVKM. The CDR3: CASSSGGAKNIQYF. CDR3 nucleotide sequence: TGTGCCAGCAGTTCGGGGGGAGCCAAAAACATTCAGTACTTC.

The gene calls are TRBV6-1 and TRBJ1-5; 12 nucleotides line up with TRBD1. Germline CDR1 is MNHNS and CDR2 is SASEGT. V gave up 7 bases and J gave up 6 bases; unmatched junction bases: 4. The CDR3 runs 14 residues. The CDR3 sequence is CASTGTGGGQPQHF. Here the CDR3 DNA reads TGTGCCAGCACCGGGACAGGGGGCGGTCAGCCCCAGCATTTT.

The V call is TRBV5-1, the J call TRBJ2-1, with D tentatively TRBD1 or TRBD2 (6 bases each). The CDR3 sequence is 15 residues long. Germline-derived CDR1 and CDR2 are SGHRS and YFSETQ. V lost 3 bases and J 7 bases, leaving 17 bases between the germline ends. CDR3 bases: TGCGCCAGCAGCTGGAGGGGGACTTTGGGGAATGAGCAGTTCTTC. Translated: CASSWRGTLGNEQFF.

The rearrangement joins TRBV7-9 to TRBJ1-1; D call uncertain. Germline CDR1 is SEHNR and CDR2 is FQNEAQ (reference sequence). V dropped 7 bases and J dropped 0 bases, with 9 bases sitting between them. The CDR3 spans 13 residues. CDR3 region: CASIFNLNTEAFF. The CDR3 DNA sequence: TGTGCCAGCATCTTTAACTTGAACACTGAAGCTTTCTTT. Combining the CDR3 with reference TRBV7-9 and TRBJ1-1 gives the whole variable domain DTGVSQNPRHKITKRGQNVTFRCDPISEHNRLYWYRQTLGQGPEFLTYFQNEAQLEKSRLLSDRFSAERPKGSFSTLEIQRTEQGDSAMYLCASIFNLNTEAFFGQGTRLTVV.

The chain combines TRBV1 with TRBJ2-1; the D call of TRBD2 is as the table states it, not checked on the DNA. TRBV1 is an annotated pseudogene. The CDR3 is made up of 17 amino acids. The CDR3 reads CTSSQAGTSGLNNEQFF. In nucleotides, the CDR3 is TGCACCAGCAGCCAAGCTGGGACTAGCGGCCTCAACAATGAGCAGTTCTTC.

The CDR3 spells CASSSPSGEQFF. The CDR3 region has the DNA TGTGCCAGCAGCTCCCCCAGCGGTGAGCAGTTCTTC. This sequence joins TRBV5-6 and TRBJ2-1; tentative D call: TRBD2 (5 bases). The CDR3 sequence is 12 residues long. V lost 3 bases and J lost 9, with 10 bases in between. The germline CDR1 and CDR2 sequences are SGHDT and YYEEEE.

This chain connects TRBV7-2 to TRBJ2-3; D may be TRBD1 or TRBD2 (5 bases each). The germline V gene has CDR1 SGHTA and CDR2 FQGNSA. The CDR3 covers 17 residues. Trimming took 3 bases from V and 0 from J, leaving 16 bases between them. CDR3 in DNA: TGTGCCAGCAGCTTGCCGGGACGGCGACCTAGCACAGATACGCAGTATTTT. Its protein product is CASSLPGRRPSTDTQYF.

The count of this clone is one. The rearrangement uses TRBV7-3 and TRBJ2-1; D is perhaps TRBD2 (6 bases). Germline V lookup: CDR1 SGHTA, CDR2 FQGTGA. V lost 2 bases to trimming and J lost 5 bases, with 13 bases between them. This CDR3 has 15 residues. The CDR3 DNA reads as TGTGCCAGCAGCTTAGGAGGGGTCAACAACAATGAGCAGTTCTTC. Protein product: CASSLGGVNNNEQFF.

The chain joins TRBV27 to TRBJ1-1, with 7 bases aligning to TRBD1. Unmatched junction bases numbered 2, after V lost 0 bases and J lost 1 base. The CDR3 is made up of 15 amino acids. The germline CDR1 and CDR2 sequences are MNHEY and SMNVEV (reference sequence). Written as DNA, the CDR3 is TGTGCCAGCAGTTTATCGGCAGGGGGGAACACTGAAGCTTTCTTT. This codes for CASSLSAGGNTEAFF.

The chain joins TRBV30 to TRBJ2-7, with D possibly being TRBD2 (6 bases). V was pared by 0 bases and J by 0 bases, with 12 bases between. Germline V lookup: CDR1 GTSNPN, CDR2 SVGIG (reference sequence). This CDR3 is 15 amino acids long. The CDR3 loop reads CAWSVYGGNSYEQYF. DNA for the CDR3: TGTGCCTGGAGTGTTTATGGGGGGAACTCCTACGAGCAGTACTTC.

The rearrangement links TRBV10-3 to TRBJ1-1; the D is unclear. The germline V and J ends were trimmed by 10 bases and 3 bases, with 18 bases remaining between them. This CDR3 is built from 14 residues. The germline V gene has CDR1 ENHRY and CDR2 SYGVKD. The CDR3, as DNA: TGTGCCACAGGCCCAGGAAGCGCGGACACTGAAGCTTTCTTT. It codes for CATGPGSADTEAFF.

CDR3 in DNA: TGTGCCAGCACCGTGGACAGCTCCTACGAGCAGTACTTC. Translated, it gives CASTVDSSYEQYF. The chain combines TRBV2 with TRBJ2-7, with D possibly TRBD1 on 6 matching bases. Germline V gene sequence: CDR1 SNHLY, CDR2 FYNNEI. V gave up 7 bases and J gave up 0 bases, with 10 bases separating them. The CDR3 is made up of 13 amino acids. The full variable domain, its missing parts supplied by reference TRBV2 and TRBJ2-7, is EPEVTQTPSHQVTQMGQEVILRCVPISNHLYFYWYRQILGQKVEFLVSFYNNEISEKSEIFDDQFSVERPDGSNFTLKIRSTKLEDSAMYFCASTVDSSYEQYFGPGTRLTVT.

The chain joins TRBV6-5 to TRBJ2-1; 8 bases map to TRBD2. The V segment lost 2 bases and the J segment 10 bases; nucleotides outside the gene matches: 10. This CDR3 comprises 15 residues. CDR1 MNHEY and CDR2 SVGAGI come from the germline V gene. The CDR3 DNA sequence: TGTGCCAGCAGTTACGGCGGGAGGCCAAATCGCGAGCAGTTCTTC. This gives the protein CASSYGGRPNREQFF.

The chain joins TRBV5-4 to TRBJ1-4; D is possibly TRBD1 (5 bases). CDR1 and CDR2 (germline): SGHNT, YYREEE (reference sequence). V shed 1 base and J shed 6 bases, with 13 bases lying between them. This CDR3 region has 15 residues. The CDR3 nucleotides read TGTGCCAGCAGCTTGAAGAGAGGGGTGTATGAAAAACTGTTTTTT. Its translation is CASSLKRGVYEKLFF.